This TCR beta chain was recorded in a study of cytomegalovirus exposure and HLA in healthy donors. Repertoires were generated with immunoSEQ multiplex PCR, while TCRdb's copy carries only in-frame clones and drops some. This table holds tens of thousands of clones, around 89% found once. Germline V CDR1 and CDR2: MNHEY, SVGAGI. This CDR3 has 16 amino acids. Losses at the gene ends were 2 bases for V and 3 bases for J; bases not matched to a gene: 5. This chain uses TRBV6-5 with TRBJ2-3, with TRBD1 matching 10 bases. The sample comprised PBMCs. The receptor was isolated from a young woman in good health and CMV-seronegative. The DNA of the CDR3 is TGTGCCAGCAGTTACACGGGACAGGGGAAAACAGATACGCAGTATTTT. Translation gives CASSYTGQGKTDTQYF.